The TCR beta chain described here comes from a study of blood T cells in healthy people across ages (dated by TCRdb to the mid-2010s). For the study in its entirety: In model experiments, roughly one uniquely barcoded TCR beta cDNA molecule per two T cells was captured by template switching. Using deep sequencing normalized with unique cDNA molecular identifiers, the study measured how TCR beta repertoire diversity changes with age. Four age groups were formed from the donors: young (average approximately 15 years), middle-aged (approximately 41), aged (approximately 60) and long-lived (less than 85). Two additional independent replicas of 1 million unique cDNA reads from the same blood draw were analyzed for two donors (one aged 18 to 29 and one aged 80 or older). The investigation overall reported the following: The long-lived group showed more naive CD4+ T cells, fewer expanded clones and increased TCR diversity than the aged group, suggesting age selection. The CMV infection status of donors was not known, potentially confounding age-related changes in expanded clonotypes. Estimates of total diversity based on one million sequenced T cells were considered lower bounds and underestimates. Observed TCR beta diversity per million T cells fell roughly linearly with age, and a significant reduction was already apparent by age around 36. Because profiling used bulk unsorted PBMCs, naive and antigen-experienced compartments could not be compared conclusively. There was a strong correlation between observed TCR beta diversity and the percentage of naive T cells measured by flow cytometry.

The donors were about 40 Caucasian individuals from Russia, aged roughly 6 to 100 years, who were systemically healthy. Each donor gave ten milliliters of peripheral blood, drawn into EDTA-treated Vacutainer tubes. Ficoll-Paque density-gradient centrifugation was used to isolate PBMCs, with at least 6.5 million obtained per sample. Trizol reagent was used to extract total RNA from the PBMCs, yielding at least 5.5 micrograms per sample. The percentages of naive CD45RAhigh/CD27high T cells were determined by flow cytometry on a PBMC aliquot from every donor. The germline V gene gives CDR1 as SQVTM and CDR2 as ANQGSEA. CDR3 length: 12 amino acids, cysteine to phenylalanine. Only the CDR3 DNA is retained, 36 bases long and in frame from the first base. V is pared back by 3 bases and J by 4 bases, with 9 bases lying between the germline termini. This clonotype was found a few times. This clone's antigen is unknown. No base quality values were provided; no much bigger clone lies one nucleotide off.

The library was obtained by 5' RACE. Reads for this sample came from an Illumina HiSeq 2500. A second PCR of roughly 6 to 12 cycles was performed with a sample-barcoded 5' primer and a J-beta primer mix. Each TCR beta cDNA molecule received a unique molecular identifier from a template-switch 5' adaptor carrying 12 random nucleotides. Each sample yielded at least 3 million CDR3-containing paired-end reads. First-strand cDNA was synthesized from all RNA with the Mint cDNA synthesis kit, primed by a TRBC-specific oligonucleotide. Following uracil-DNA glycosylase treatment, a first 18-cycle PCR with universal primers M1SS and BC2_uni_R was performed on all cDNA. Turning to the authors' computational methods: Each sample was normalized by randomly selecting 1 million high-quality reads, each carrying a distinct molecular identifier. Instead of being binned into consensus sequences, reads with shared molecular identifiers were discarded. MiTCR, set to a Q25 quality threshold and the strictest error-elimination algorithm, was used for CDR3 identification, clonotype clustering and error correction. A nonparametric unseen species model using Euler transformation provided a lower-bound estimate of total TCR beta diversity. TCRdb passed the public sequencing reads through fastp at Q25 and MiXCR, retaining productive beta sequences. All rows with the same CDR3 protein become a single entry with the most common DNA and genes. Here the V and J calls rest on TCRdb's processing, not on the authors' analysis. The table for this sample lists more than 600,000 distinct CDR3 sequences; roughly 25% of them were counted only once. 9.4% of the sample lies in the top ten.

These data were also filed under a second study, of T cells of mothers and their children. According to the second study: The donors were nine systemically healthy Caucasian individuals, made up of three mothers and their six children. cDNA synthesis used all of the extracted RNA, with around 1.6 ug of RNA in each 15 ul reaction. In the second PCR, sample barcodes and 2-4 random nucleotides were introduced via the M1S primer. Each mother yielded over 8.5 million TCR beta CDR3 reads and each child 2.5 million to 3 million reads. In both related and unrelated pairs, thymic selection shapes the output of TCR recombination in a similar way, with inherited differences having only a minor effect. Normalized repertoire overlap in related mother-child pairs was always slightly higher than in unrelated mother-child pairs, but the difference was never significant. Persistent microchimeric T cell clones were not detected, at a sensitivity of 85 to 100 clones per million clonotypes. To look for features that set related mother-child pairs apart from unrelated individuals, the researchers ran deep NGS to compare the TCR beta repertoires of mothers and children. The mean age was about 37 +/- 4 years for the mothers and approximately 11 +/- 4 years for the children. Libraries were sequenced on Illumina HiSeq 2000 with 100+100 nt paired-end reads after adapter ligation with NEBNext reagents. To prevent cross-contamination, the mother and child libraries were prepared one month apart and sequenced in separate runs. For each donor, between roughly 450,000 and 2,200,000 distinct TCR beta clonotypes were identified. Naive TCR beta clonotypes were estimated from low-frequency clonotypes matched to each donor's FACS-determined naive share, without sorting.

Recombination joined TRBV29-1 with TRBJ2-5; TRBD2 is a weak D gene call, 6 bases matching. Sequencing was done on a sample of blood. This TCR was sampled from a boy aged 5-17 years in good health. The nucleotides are TGCAGCGTTGAGGAGGGAGGAGAGACCCAGTACTTC. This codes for CSVEEGGETQYF.